This entry describes one T cell receptor beta chain. Between the trimmed V and J ends, which lost 0 bases and 5 bases, there was a span of 22 bases. CDR3 size: 18 residues. Germline V gene sequence: CDR1 SGHVS, CDR2 FNYEAQ. This sample is drawn from a study of blood T cell repertoires in COVID-19. Those enrolled in Seattle joined during active infection and were followed longitudinally afterward. Data came from immunoSEQ multiplex PCR; TCRdb stores just in-frame clones and leaves some out. Of under 85,000 clones in the sample, more than 75% were seen once. This sequence originates from a man between 40 and 49 years old with COVID-19, enrolled during active disease. The chain has TRBV7-6 and TRBJ1-2; no reliable D call. The sample was peripheral blood. CDR3: CASSLAVLPTGDYYGYTF. Written as DNA, the CDR3 is TGTGCCAGCAGCTTAGCGGTACTGCCTACCGGAGATTATTATGGCTACACCTTC. The full variable domain, rest sourced from reference TRBV7-6 and TRBJ1-2, is GAGVSQSPRYKVTKRGQDVALRCDPISGHVSLYWYRQALGQGPEFLTYFNYEAQQDKSGLPNDRFSAERPEGSISTLTIQRTEQRDSAMYRCASSLAVLPTGDYYGYTFGSGTRLTVV.